This T cell receptor (beta chain) was sequenced for a study of CD8 T cells in ankylosing spondylitis. Regarding the study as a whole: The disease-linked clones had a CD8+ phenotype and low blood frequencies. From matched ankylosing spondylitis synovial fluid, disease-linked clones were reportedly recovered at significantly enriched levels.

Germline lookup yields CDR1 SGHRS and CDR2 YFSETQ. CDR3 size: 15 residues. V lost 4 bases, J lost 2 bases, and 14 bases lay in between. In TCRdb, the 5' RACE reads were re-called with MiXCR into one record per CDR3 protein. The data show under 300,000 distinct CDR3 sequences, around 9.2% seen once. There are many counts of this clonotype. What it binds is not known. The TCR was taken from a male donor with ankylosing spondylitis or in good health (not recorded which). The sample was blood, either unsorted or a sorted T cell fraction (not recorded which). The genes are TRBV5-1 and TRBJ2-3, with D unresolved. CDR3 residues: CASSELVELTDTQYF. The CDR3 DNA reads TGCGCCAGCAGCGAATTAGTGGAACTCACAGATACGCAGTATTTT. The complete variable domain, with remaining parts taken from reference TRBV5-1 and TRBJ2-3, reads KAGVTQTPRYLIKTRGQQVTLSCSPISGHRSVSWYQQTPGQGLQFLFEYFSETQRNKGNFPGRFSGRQFSNSRSEMNVSTLELGDSALYLCASSELVELTDTQYFGPGTRLTVL.